This TCR beta chain was recovered during a study of blood T cell repertoires in COVID-19. Overall study context: In each case, the material was cDNA or gDNA derived from T cells, B-cell-depleted T cells, or PBMCs.

Cohort 3 recovery required two negative PCRs, clearance, or symptom resolution. The CDR3 is made up of 14 amino acids. Trimming shortened V by 2 bases and J by 1 base, and 9 bases separated the two germline ends. Germline V gene lookup returns CDR1 LNHNV and CDR2 YYDKDF (reference sequence). Clones were sequenced by immunoSEQ multiplex PCR, and TCRdb holds only the in-frame ones, with some missing. The sample has about 310,000 clones; roughly 89% are singletons. The sequence was collected from a man in his 60s who had recovered from COVID-19. The chain links TRBV15 to TRBJ2-7, with D possibly TRBD1 on 6 matching bases. What was sequenced was PBMCs or T cells enriched from blood (not recorded which). DNA for the CDR3: TGTGCCACCAGCAGACGACAGGAGTCCTACGAGCAGTACTTC. Amino acids: CATSRRQESYEQYF.